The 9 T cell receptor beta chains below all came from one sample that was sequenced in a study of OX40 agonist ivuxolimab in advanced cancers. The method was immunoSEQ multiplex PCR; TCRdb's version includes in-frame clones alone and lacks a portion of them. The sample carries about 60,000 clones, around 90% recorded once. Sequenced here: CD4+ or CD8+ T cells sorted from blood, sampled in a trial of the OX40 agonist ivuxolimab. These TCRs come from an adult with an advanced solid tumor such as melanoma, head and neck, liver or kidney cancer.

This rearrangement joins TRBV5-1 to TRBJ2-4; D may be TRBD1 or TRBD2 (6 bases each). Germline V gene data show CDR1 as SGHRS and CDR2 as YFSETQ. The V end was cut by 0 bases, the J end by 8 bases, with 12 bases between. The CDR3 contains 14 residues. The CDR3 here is CASSLDGGPDIQYF. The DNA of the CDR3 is TGCGCCAGCAGCTTGGATGGGGGGCCGGACATTCAGTACTTC.

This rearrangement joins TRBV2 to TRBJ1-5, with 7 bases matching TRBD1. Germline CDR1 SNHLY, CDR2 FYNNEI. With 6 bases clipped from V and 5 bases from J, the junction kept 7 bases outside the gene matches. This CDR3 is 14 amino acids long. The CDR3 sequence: CASSELTGDQPQHF. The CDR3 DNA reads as TGTGCCAGCAGCGAACTAACAGGGGATCAGCCCCAGCATTTT.

The CDR3 nucleotides are TGTGCCAGCAGTGAAGTGGTAGCCTACGAGCAGTACTTC. It codes for CASSEVVAYEQYF. This rearrangement joins TRBV6-1 to TRBJ2-7; D remains unclear. Germline lookup yields CDR1 MNHNS and CDR2 SASEGT. There are 13 residues in the CDR3. V lost 1 base to trimming and J lost 2 bases, with 6 bases between them.

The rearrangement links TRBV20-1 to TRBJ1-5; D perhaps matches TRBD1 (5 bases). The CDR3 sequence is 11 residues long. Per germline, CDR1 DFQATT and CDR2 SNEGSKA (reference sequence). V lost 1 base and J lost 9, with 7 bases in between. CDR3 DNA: TGCAGTGCTAGAGTGGGGCTGCCCCAGCATTTT. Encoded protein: CSARVGLPQHF.

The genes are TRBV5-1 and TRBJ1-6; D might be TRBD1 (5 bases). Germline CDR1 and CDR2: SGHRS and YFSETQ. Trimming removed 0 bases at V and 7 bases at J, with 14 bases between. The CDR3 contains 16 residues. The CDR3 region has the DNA TGCGCCAGCAGCTTGGCCGGGGGAAGGGTGAATTCACCCCTCCACTTT. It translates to CASSLAGGRVNSPLHF.

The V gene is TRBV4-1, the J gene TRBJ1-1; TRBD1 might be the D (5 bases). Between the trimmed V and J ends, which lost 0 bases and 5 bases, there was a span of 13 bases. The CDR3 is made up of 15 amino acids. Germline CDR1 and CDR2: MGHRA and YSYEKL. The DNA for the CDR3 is TGCGCCAGCAGCCAAGATCATGGCAGGGTAACTGAAGCTTTCTTT. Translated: CASSQDHGRVTEAFF.

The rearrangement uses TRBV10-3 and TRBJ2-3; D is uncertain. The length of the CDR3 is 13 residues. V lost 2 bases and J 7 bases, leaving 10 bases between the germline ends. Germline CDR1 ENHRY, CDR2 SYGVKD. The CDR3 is CAISEKSSYTQYF. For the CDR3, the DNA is TGTGCCATCAGTGAGAAAAGTTCATATACGCAGTATTTT.

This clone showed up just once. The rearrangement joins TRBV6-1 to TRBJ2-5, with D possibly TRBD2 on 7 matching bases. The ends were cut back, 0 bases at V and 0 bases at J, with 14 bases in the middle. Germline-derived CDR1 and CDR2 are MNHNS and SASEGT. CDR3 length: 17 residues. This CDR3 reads CASSEAGGGRNQETQYF. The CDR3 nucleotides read TGTGCCAGCAGTGAAGCGGGGGGGGGCAGGAACCAAGAGACCCAGTACTTC.

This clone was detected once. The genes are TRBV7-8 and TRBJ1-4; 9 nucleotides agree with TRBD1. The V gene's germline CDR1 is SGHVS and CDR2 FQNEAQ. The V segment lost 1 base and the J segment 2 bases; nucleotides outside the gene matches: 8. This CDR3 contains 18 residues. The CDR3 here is CASSLGGQGLWTNEKLFF. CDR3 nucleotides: TGTGCCAGCAGCTTAGGGGGACAGGGCTTGTGGACTAATGAAAAACTGTTTTTT.